The source of this T cell receptor beta chain is a study of shared clonotypes between healthy human individuals. Study summary: A donor's plate count was three for CD4 naive and three for CD4 memory; CD8 naive had two and CD8 memory one.

Clones were read by immunoSEQ multiplex PCR, and TCRdb kept only the in-frame ones, dropping some. The table includes about 1,800,000 clones, approximately 95% detected once. CD45RO-negative CD8 cells positively selected for CCR7 made up the naive population, which excluded terminally differentiated effector memory CD45RA+ cells. Healthy HIV-negative adults with no recent acute infections or vaccinations were recruited as donors. Germline CDR1 and CDR2: SGHTA and FQGNSA. The CDR3 contains 15 residues. Trimming took 1 base from V and 5 from J, leaving 12 bases between them. The receptor was isolated from a man aged 18 to 29 in good health. The sequenced sample consisted of naive CD8+ T cells sorted from blood. V and J are TRBV7-2 and TRBJ2-1; no clear D. CDR3 residues: CASSLVRGGDNEQFF. DNA for the CDR3: TGTGCCAGCAGCTTAGTCCGTGGCGGAGACAATGAGCAGTTCTTC. Looking up the rest from reference TRBV7-2 and TRBJ2-1 gives the full variable domain: GAGVSQSPSNKVTEKGKDVELRCDPISGHTALYWYRQSLGQGLEFLIYFQGNSAPDKSGLPSDRFSAERTGGSVSTLTIQRTQQEDSAVYLCASSLVRGGDNEQFFGPGTRLTVL.